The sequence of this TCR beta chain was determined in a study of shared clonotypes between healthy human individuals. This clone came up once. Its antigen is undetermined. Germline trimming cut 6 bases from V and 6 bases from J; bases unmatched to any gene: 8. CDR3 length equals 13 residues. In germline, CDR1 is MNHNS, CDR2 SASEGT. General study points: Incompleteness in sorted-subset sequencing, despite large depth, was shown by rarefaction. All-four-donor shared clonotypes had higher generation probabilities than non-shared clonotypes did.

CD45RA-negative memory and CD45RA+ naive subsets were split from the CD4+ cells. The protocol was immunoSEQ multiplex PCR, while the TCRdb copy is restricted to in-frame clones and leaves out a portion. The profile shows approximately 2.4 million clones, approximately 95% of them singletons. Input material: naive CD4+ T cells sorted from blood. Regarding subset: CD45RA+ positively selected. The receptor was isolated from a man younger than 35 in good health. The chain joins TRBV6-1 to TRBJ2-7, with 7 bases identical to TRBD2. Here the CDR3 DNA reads TGTGCCAGCAGCGGGGGGATAGTCAGCGAGCAGTACTTC. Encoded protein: CASSGGIVSEQYF.